The clone carrying this TCR beta chain occurred once. Measured with immunoSEQ multiplex PCR; TCRdb has only the in-frame clones, and not every one. The sample shows about 81,000 clones, 91% of them seen only once. The data were taken from a study of blood T cell repertoires in COVID-19. At the level of the study: Acute and convalescent COVID-19 specimens originated in the United States, Italy and Spain.

The sequence was collected from a woman between 45 and 60 years old in a cohort sampled during active COVID-19. Sequencing was done on a sample of peripheral blood.

The CDR3 here is CASSPGVGDRNEQFF. Here the CDR3 DNA reads TGTGCCAGTAGCCCGGGAGTTGGGGATCGTAATGAGCAGTTCTTC. This chain uses TRBV19 with TRBJ2-1; a possible D gene is TRBD2 (6 bases). The CDR3 loop spans 15 amino acids. V was cut by 6 bases and J by 7 bases, with 19 bases left in between. CDR1 is LNHDA and CDR2 is SQIVND in the germline V gene (reference sequence).